The clone carrying this T cell receptor (beta chain) was seen a handful of times. A second PCR, run for roughly 7 to 12 cycles, used a sample-barcoded 5' primer plus a J-beta primer mix. TCRdb redid the calling of the 5' RACE reads with MiXCR, one entry per CDR3 protein. Seen here are roughly 1,100,000 distinct CDR3 sequences, under 30% observed once, and the top ten hold about 0.8%. This entry comes from a study of blood T cells in healthy people across ages. The same specimen was also included in a second study, on T cells of mothers and their children.

What was sequenced was blood. The TCR sequence derives from a girl aged 2 to 10 in good health.

The CDR3: CASSNSLAKNIQYF. The DNA of the CDR3 is TGTGCCAGCAGCAATTCTCTAGCCAAAAACATTCAGTACTTC. V is TRBV7-2 and J is TRBJ2-4; no firm D call. Trimming shortened V by 5 bases and J by 0 bases, and 8 bases separated the two germline ends. The CDR3 runs to 14 residues. Germline values: CDR1 SGHTA, CDR2 FQGNSA.